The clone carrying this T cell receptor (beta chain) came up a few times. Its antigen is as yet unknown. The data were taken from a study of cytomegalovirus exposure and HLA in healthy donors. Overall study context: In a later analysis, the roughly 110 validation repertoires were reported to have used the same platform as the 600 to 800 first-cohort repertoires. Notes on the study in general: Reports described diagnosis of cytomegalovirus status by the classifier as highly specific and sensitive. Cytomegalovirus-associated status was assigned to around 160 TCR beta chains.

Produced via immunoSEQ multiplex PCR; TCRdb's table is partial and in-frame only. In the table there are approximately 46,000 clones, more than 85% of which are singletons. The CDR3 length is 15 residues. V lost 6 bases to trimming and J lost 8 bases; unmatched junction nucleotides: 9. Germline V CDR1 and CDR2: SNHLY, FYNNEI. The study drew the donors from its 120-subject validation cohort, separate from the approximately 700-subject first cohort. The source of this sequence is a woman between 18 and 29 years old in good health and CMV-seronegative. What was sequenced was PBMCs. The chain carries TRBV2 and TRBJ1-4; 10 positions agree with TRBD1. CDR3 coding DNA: TGTGCCAGCAGGCCCTGGACAGGGGGTGGAGAAAAACTGTTTTTT. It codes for CASRPWTGGGEKLFF. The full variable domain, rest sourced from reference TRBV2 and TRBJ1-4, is EPEVTQTPSHQVTQMGQEVILRCVPISNHLYFYWYRQILGQKVEFLVSFYNNEISEKSEIFDDQFSVERPDGSNFTLKIRSTKLEDSAMYFCASRPWTGGGEKLFFGSGTQLSVL.